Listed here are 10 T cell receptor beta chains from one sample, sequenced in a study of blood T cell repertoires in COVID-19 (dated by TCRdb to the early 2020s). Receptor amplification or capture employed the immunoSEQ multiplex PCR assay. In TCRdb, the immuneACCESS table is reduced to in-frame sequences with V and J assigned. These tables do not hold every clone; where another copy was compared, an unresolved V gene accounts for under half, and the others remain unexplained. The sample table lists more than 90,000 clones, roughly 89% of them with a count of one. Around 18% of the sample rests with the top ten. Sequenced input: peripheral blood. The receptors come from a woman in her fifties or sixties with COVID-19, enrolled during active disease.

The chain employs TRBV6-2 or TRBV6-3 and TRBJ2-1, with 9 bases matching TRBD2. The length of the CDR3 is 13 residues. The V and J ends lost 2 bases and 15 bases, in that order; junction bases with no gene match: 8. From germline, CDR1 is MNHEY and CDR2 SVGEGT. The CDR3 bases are TGTGCCAGCAGTTACCCCGGACTAGCGAAGGGGTTCTTC. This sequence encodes CASSYPGLAKGFF.

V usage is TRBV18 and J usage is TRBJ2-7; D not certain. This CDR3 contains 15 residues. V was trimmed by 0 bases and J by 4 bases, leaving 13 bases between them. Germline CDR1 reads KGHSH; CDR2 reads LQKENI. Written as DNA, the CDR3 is TGTGCCAGCTCACCACCCCGAGACACCAATTACGAGCAGTACTTC. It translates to CASSPPRDTNYEQYF.

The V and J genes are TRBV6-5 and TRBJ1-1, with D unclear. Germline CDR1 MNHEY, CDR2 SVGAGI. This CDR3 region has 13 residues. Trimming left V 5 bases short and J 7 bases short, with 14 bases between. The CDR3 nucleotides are TGTGCCAGCAGTCGGGGAGTCATAAGTGAAGCTTTCTTT. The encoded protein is CASSRGVISEAFF.

The CDR3 reads CASSSGQGLMEDEKLFF. The CDR3 DNA reads TGTGCCAGCAGCTCGGGACAGGGTTTGATGGAGGATGAAAAACTGTTTTTT. V usage is TRBV11-2 and J usage is TRBJ1-4; 9 nucleotides align to TRBD1. CDR3 length: 17 amino acids. Germline V gene data show CDR1 as SGHAT and CDR2 as FQNNGV. The J segment lost 6 bases and the V segment lost 4 bases, leaving 12 bases of the junction unmatched.

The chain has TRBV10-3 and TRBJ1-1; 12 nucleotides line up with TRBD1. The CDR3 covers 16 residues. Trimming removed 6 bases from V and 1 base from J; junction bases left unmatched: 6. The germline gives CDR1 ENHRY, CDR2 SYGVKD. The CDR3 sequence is CAIRRDRGPPNTEAFF. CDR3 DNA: TGTGCCATCAGGCGGGACAGGGGGCCCCCGAACACTGAAGCTTTCTTT.

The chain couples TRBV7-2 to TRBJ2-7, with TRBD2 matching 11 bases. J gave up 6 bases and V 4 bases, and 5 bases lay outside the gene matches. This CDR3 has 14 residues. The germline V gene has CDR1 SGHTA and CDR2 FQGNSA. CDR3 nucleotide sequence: TGTGCCAGCAGCTCCGCCGGGACTAGCGGCGAGCAGTACTTC. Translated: CASSSAGTSGEQYF.

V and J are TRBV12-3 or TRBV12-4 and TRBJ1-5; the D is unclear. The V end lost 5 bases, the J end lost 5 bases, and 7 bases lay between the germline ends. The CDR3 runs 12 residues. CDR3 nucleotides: TGTGCCAGCAGTCCCCGGGATCAGCCCCAGCATTTT. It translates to CASSPRDQPQHF.

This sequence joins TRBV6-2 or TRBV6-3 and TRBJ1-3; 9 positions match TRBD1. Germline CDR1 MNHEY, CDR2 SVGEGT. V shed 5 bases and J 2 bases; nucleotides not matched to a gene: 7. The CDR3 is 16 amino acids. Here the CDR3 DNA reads TGTGCCAGCAGTAACACCGGGACAGGGACTGGAAACACCATATATTTT. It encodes CASSNTGTGTGNTIYF.

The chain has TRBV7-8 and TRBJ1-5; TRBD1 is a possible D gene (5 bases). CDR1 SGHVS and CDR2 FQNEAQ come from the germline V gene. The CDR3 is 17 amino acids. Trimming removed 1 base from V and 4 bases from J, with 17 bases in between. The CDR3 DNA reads TGTGCCAGCAGCTTAGGGGGGGTGGGAAGGAGTAATCAGCCCCAGCATTTT. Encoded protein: CASSLGGVGRSNQPQHF. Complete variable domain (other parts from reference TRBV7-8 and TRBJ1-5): GAGVSQSPRYKVAKRGQDVALRCDPISGHVSLFWYQQALGQGPEFLTYFQNEAQLDKSGLPSDRFFAERPEGSVSTLKIQRTQQEDSAVYLCASSLGGVGRSNQPQHFGDGTRLSIL.

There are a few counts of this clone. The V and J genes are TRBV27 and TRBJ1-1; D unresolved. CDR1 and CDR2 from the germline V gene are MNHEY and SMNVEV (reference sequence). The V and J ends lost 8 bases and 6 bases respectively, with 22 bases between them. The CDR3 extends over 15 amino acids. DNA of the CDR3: TGTGCCAGCCGAACCCTCCTATCGGTCTACGCTGAAGCTTTCTTT. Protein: CASRTLLSVYAEAFF.